This T cell receptor beta chain was recovered during a study of blood T cell repertoires in COVID-19. Study-wide context: Some COVID-19 samples were acute and others convalescent; all came from the United States, Italy and Spain. Sources were T cells, B-cell-depleted T cells, or PBMCs; the material itself was cDNA or gDNA.

Authors' processing steps: The assay estimated nucleated cells by amplifying reference gene primers. TCRdb keeps only in-frame clones here, not all; method: immunoSEQ multiplex PCR. V and J calls and clone size are as listed in that table; D and trimming were resolved from the DNA. The sample lists roughly 160,000 clones; about 80% were seen once. V was clipped by 5 bases and J by 3 bases, with 11 bases between them. Per germline, CDR1 LNHDA and CDR2 SQIVND (reference sequence). The CDR3 extends over 14 amino acids. The sample holds many counts of this clone. Sequencing was carried out using peripheral blood. This rearrangement joins TRBV19 to TRBJ1-5; TRBD1 might be the D (5 bases). The sequence was collected from a man between 65 and 80 years old with active or convalescent COVID-19. CDR3 nucleotides: TGTGCCAGTAGTTCGGGCAGGGTCAATCAGCCCCAGCATTTT. This encodes CASSSGRVNQPQHF.